This record concerns one T cell receptor (beta chain) sequence. What it binds is not known. The germline V gene encodes CDR1 MNHEY and CDR2 SVGEGT. The CDR3 extends over 17 amino acids. V shed 7 bases and J 3 bases; nucleotides not matched to a gene: 14. Cultured CD4+ T-cell DNA underwent Oncomine TCR Beta short-read sequencing. Via MiXCR, TCRdb re-called the PCR reads, giving one row per CDR3 protein. The sample carries 20,000 to 30,000 distinct CDR3 sequences, approximately 59% recorded once. This specimen comes from a study of vaccination and CD4 T cells after COVID-19. At the level of the study: Blood was drawn a median around 66 days post second dose, range 14 to 241.

Noted treatment: roughly ten-day PBMC culture with coronavirus spike peptide pools or control peptides (ViraFEST assay). Cells were cultured for about nine days, and then CD4+ T cells were isolated by negative selection. What was sequenced was CD4+ T cells from blood, cultured in vitro. The chain is built from TRBV6-2 or TRBV6-3 and TRBJ1-5; 8 bases are shared with TRBD1. The receptor's source is a human donor who had recovered from COVID-19. For the CDR3, the DNA is TGTGCCAGCACCGAACCTCTTGGGGGACAGGTCAATCAGCCCCAGCATTTT. Amino acid sequence: CASTEPLGGQVNQPQHF.